This is a list of T cell receptor beta chains from one sample in a study of T cell changes during pregnancy in multiple sclerosis. Produced via immunoSEQ multiplex PCR; TCRdb's table is partial and in-frame only. The table shows 40,000 to 45,000 clones, with 91% occurring only once. The source material was CD4+ T cells from peripheral blood mononuclear cells, sampled in the second trimester of pregnancy. The receptors derive from a female donor in good health, enrolled as a control in a pregnancy study. Each CDR3 is given with its conserved first and last residue. D genes are given only for firm matches. Clone size is given for some rows only: seen once, a few or many times, or a class if the clone is expanded.

abundance,j_gene,d_gene,v_gene,CDR3aa,CDR3nt
-,TRBJ2-1,TRBD2,TRBV5-1,CASTLAGGYNEQFF,TGCGCCAGCACTCTAGCGGGGGGTTACAATGAGCAGTTCTTC
-,TRBJ2-1,TRBD1,TRBV5-6,CASSLTGMTYNEQFF,TGTGCCAGCAGCCTGACAGGGATGACTTACAATGAGCAGTTCTTC
-,TRBJ2-7,TRBD2,TRBV4-3,CASSQQRTSFYEQYF,TGCGCCAGCAGCCAACAGAGGACTAGTTTCTACGAGCAGTACTTC
few,TRBJ1-2,-,TRBV10-1,CASSADRNYGYTF,TGCGCCAGCAGCGCGGACAGAAACTATGGCTACACCTTC
-,TRBJ2-6,-,TRBV4-2,CASSPRGAGANVLTF,TGTGCCAGCAGCCCGCGGGGTGCGGGGGCCAACGTCCTGACTTTC
-,TRBJ2-3,-,TRBV7-9,CASSLALGTPPQYF,TGTGCCAGCAGCTTAGCGCTCGGGACTCCCCCTCAGTATTTT
-,TRBJ2-4,-,TRBV6-5,CASSRDLAKNIQYF,TGTGCCAGCAGCCGCGACTTAGCCAAAAACATTCAGTACTTC
-,TRBJ2-5,-,TRBV7-8,CASSLFRQDQETQYF,TGTGCCAGCAGCTTATTTAGGCAGGACCAAGAGACCCAGTACTTC
-,TRBJ2-7,TRBD2,TRBV6-6,CASSSGRGTYEQYF,TGTGCCAGCAGTTCAGGGCGGGGGACCTACGAGCAGTACTTC
once,TRBJ1-1,-,TRBV18,CASSPSPAVSTEAFF,TGTGCCAGCTCACCTTCACCGGCGGTGAGCACTGAAGCTTTCTTT
-,TRBJ2-1,-,TRBV20-1,CSARVGVEQFF,TGCAGTGCTAGGGTCGGTGTTGAGCAGTTCTTC
-,TRBJ1-2,-,TRBV7-9,CASSPSAAPGGGYTF,TGTGCCAGCAGCCCATCAGCAGCCCCGGGGGGTGGCTACACCTTC
-,TRBJ2-7,-,TRBV4-1,CASSLEGGAGQVHEQYF,TGCGCCAGCAGCCTTGAAGGGGGAGCGGGACAGGTCCACGAGCAGTACTTC
-,TRBJ1-2,-,TRBV4-1,CASSQDPDRFYGYTF,TGCGCCAGCAGCCAAGATCCTGACAGATTCTATGGCTACACCTTC
-,TRBJ1-1,TRBD1,TRBV7-9,CASSLKGSTGAFEAFF,TGTGCCAGCAGCTTAAAAGGGTCGACAGGGGCTTTTGAAGCTTTCTTT
-,TRBJ2-4,-,TRBV7-2,CASSLAELAKNIQYF,TGTGCCAGCAGCTTAGCGGAGCTAGCCAAAAACATTCAGTACTTC
once,TRBJ1-5,TRBD1,TRBV5-8,CASSLPGQGSQPQHF,TGTGCCAGCAGCTTACCGGGACAGGGGTCTCAGCCCCAGCATTTT
-,TRBJ2-7,-,TRBV7-9,CASSEMGARVWDEQYF,TGTGCCAGCAGCGAGATGGGGGCTAGGGTATGGGACGAGCAGTACTTC
-,TRBJ1-1,TRBD1,TRBV6-5,CASSLGQPRTEAFF,TGTGCCAGCAGCCTGGGACAGCCCCGCACTGAAGCTTTCTTT
-,TRBJ2-1,TRBD1,TRBV19,CASSTTRQGGKNEQFF,TGTGCCAGTAGTACAACCCGACAGGGGGGAAAGAATGAGCAGTTCTTC
-,TRBJ1-4,TRBD1,TRBV5-1,CASSLGDRGVEKLFF,TGCGCCAGCAGCTTGGGGGACAGGGGGGTTGAAAAACTGTTTTTT
few,TRBJ1-1,TRBD1,TRBV2,CASSPQLTGLNTEAFF,TGTGCCAGCAGTCCTCAACTGACAGGGCTGAACACTGAAGCTTTCTTT
-,TRBJ2-7,-,TRBV5-1,CASSLGFAYEQYF,TGCGCCAGCAGCTTGGGTTTCGCCTACGAGCAGTACTTC
-,TRBJ1-5,TRBD1,TRBV30,CAWMEGAGQPQHF,TGTGCCTGGATGGAGGGGGCTGGACAGCCCCAGCATTTT
-,TRBJ1-4,-,TRBV5-5,CASRKGVGNEKLFF,TGTGCCAGCAGGAAAGGGGTGGGGAATGAAAAACTGTTTTTT
once,TRBJ1-5,-,TRBV15,CATSRDSVGGRGQPQHF,TGTGCCACCAGCAGAGATAGTGTCGGAGGGAGGGGTCAGCCCCAGCATTTT
-,TRBJ2-7,TRBD1,TRBV27,CASSPRDRGTSWQYF,TGTGCCAGCAGTCCCCGGGACAGGGGGACTAGCTGGCAGTACTTC